The 16 T cell receptor beta chains below come from one sample, sequenced in a study of T cells in Graves' hyperthyroidism and ophthalmopathy. The TCR beta CDR3 regions underwent amplification using RNA transcripts as the source. Using the HTBI primer set, a first-round RT-PCR was run on the TCR CDR3. TCRdb redid the calling of the multiplex PCR reads with MiXCR, one entry per CDR3 protein. The sample shows 750,000 to 900,000 distinct CDR3 sequences, 35% to 45% of them seen only once. The sample comprised blood. The source is a man between 18 and 35 years old with Graves' hyperthyroidism.

This clonotype was seen ten or more times. The chain uses TRBV19 and TRBJ2-7, with unresolved D. Looked up from germline, CDR1 is LNHDA and CDR2 is SQIVND (reference sequence). There are 11 residues in the CDR3. V lost 6 bases and J 6 bases, leaving 9 bases between the germline ends. The CDR3 nucleotides read TGTGCCAGTAGCCCGACCGGCGAGCAGTACTTC. This encodes CASSPTGEQYF.

This clonotype was seen at least ten times. The gene calls are TRBV5-1 and TRBJ1-2, with 9 bases that match TRBD1. The CDR3 is made up of 13 amino acids. The J segment lost 8 bases and the V segment lost 4 bases, leaving 6 bases of the junction unmatched. Germline CDR1 SGHRS, CDR2 YFSETQ. The CDR3 sequence is CASSQGQGGGYTF. Written as DNA, the CDR3 is TGCGCCAGCAGCCAGGGACAGGGAGGAGGCTACACCTTC.

Comments on this clonotype: Lacking the conserved final phenylalanine or tryptophan, this CDR3 likely reflects a read error. V and J are TRBV20-1 and TRBJ1-4; no clear D gene. Trimming removed 0 bases from V and 4 bases from J, with 9 bases in between. The CDR3 is made up of 14 amino acids. Germline V gene data show CDR1 as DFQATT and CDR2 as SNEGSKA (reference sequence). CDR3 sequence reads: CSARDRVDNEKLFL. The DNA of the CDR3 is TGCAGTGCTAGAGACCGGGTGGATAATGAAAAACTGTTTCTT.

This clonotype was observed a few times. V and J are TRBV20-1 and TRBJ1-1; no clear D gene. CDR1 is DFQATT, CDR2 SNEGSKA, per germline (reference sequence). The CDR3 is made up of 16 amino acids. Trimming cost V 5 bases and J 0 bases, with 19 bases left between them. The CDR3 region has the DNA TGCAGTGCTGCCCGCTCCGGCCGGGGAATGAACACTGAAGCTTTCTTT. It yields the protein CSAARSGRGMNTEAFF.

The chain combines TRBV5-1 with TRBJ2-5; D tentatively fits TRBD1 or TRBD2 (5 bases each). V dropped 3 bases and J dropped 4 bases, with 16 bases sitting between them. Germline-derived CDR1 and CDR2 are SGHRS and YFSETQ. The CDR3 runs to 15 residues. CDR3 protein: CASSSQGRSLETQYF. The DNA for the CDR3 is TGCGCCAGCAGCTCCCAGGGACGATCTTTAGAGACCCAGTACTTC.

The chain is built from TRBV7-2 and TRBJ2-3; D gene uncertain. Trimming took off 4 bases at V and 0 bases at J, with 2 bases between the two ends. The CDR3 covers 12 residues. Germline assignment: CDR1 SGHTA and CDR2 FQGNSA. CDR3 nucleotide sequence: TGTGCCAGCAGCTCCAGCACAGATACGCAGTATTTT. This sequence encodes CASSSSTDTQYF.

The sample holds a few counts of this clonotype. V usage is TRBV2 and J usage is TRBJ2-7, with D maybe TRBD2 (5 bases). The CDR3 has 12 residues. Trimming removed 6 bases at V and 3 bases at J, with 9 bases between. Germline assignment: CDR1 SNHLY and CDR2 FYNNEI. In DNA form, the CDR3 reads TGTGCCAGCAGGGGGAGCTACTACGAGCAGTACTTC. Encoded protein: CASRGSYYEQYF.

This clonotype was counted between two and nine times. The J gene is TRBJ2-7, the V gene TRBV29-1; D is possibly TRBD1 (7 bases). Trimming took 7 bases from V and 4 from J, leaving 14 bases between them. Germline CDR1 SQVTM, CDR2 ANQGSEA. There are 12 residues in the CDR3. This chain's CDR3 is CSAVTGRYEQYF. CDR3 nucleotides: TGCAGCGCTGTGACAGGGAGGTACGAGCAGTACTTC.

This clonotype was counted a single time. The chain uses TRBV7-8 and TRBJ2-3, with TRBD1 identical over 7 bases. The germline V gene encodes CDR1 SGHVS and CDR2 FQNEAQ. This CDR3 region has 14 residues. J was trimmed by 1 base and V by 6 bases; bases with no gene match: 4. Here the CDR3 DNA reads TGTGCCAGCAGTCGACAGGGTGGCACAGATACGCAGTATTTT. It encodes CASSRQGGTDTQYF. Full variable domain (outside the CDR3, taken from reference TRBV7-8 and TRBJ2-3): GAGVSQSPRYKVAKRGQDVALRCDPISGHVSLFWYQQALGQGPEFLTYFQNEAQLDKSGLPSDRFFAERPEGSVSTLKIQRTQQEDSAVYLCASSRQGGTDTQYFGPGTRLTVL.

The V call is TRBV5-4, the J call TRBJ1-2; D perhaps matches TRBD1 (5 bases). V was pared by 0 bases and J by 6 bases, with 6 bases between. Germline V gene lookup returns CDR1 SGHNT and CDR2 YYREEE (reference sequence). The CDR3 length is 12 residues. CDR3 in amino acids: CASSLEGHGYTF. CDR3 in DNA: TGTGCCAGCAGCTTGGAGGGACATGGCTACACCTTC.

The chain combines TRBV11-2 with TRBJ1-6; D ambiguous. CDR3 length: 13 amino acids. Germline V gives CDR1 SGHAT, CDR2 FQNNGV. Trimming took off 2 bases at V and 9 bases at J, with 8 bases between the two ends. In DNA, the CDR3 is TGTGCCAGCAGCTTATTGTTAGGTTCACCCCTCCACTTT. This sequence encodes CASSLLLGSPLHF.

Only a few counts were recorded for this clonotype. This chain joins TRBV4-2 and TRBJ1-2; D remains ambiguous. V lost 0 bases and J 0 bases, leaving 5 bases between the germline ends. The length of the CDR3 is 14 residues. Germline CDR1 LGHNA, CDR2 YNFKEQ. CDR3 region: CASSQDTANYGYTF. CDR3 nucleotide sequence: TGTGCCAGCAGCCAAGACACAGCTAACTATGGCTACACCTTC.

This chain uses TRBV7-2 with TRBJ2-5; TRBD1 might be the D (5 bases). Per germline, CDR1 SGHTA and CDR2 FQGNSA. The V end was cut by 3 bases, the J end by 2 bases, with 10 bases between. This CDR3 is 14 amino acids long. The CDR3 is CASSFGPGQETQYF. CDR3 bases: TGTGCCAGCAGCTTTGGTCCAGGGCAAGAGACCCAGTACTTC. Using reference TRBV7-2 and TRBJ2-5 for the parts outside the CDR3, the full variable domain is GAGVSQSPSNKVTEKGKDVELRCDPISGHTALYWYRQSLGQGLEFLIYFQGNSAPDKSGLPSDRFSAERTGGSVSTLTIQRTQQEDSAVYLCASSFGPGQETQYFGPGTRLLVL.

This clonotype is a singleton in its sample. A much bigger clone sits one base away, suggesting this may be a read error. This chain connects TRBV19 to TRBJ1-5, with D hard to call. CDR3 length: 14 residues. Germline CDR1 LNHDA, CDR2 SQIVND (reference sequence). V lost 9 bases and J 3 bases, leaving 15 bases between the germline ends. Written as DNA, the CDR3 is TGTGCCAGCAGCGTAGGTAACGACAATCAGCCCCAGCATTTT. Its protein product is CASSVGNDNQPQHF.

This clonotype was seen more than once but under ten times. This CDR3 reads CASSWTGGTYEQYF. CDR3 nucleotide sequence: TGCGCCAGCAGCTGGACAGGGGGAACCTACGAGCAGTACTTC. The chain couples TRBV5-1 to TRBJ2-7, with 10 bases fitting TRBD1. Trimming cost V 3 bases and J 2 bases; bases outside gene matches: 2. Germline CDR1 reads SGHRS; CDR2 reads YFSETQ. The CDR3 consists of 14 residues.

The chain recombines TRBV7-6 with TRBJ2-5, with a possible D match to TRBD1 (6 bases). With 5 bases removed from V and 4 bases from J, the gap between germline ends came to 11 bases. The length of the CDR3 is 13 residues. Germline CDR1 and CDR2: SGHVS and FNYEAQ. The DNA of the CDR3 is TGTGCCAGCAGCCCCGAACAGGGAGAGACCCAGTACTTC. This gives the protein CASSPEQGETQYF.